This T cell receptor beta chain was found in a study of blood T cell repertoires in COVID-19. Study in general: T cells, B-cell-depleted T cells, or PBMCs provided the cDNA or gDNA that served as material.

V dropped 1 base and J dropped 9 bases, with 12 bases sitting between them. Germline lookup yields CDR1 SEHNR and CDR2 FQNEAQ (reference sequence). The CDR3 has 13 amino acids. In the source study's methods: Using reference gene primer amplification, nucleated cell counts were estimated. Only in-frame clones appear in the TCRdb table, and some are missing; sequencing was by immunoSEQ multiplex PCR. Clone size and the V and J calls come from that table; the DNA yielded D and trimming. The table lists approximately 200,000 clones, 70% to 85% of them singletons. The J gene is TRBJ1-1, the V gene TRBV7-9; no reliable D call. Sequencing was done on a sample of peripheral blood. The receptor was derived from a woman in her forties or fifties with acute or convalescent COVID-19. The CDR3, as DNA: TGTGCCAGCAGCTTAGATACGAGAACCAAAGCTTTCTTT. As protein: CASSLDTRTKAFF.